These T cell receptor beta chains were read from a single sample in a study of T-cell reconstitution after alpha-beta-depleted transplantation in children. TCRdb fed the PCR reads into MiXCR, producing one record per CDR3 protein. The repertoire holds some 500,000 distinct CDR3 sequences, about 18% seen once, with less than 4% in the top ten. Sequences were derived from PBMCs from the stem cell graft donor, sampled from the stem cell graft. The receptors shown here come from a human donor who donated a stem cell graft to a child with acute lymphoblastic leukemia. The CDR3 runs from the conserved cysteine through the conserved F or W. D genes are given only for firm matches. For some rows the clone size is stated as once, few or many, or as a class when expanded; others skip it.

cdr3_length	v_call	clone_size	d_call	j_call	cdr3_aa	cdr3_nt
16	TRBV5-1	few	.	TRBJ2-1	CASSQTSPLPYNEQFF	TGCGCCAGCAGCCAAACTAGCCCCTTACCTTACAATGAGCAGTTCTTC
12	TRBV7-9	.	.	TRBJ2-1	CASSSLLDEQFF	TGTGCCAGCAGCTCCCTACTTGATGAGCAGTTCTTC
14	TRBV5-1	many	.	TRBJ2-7	CASSLDGASYEQYF	TGCGCCAGCAGCTTGGACGGGGCCTCCTACGAGCAGTACTTC
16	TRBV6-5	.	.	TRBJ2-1	CASSYGRGPSYNEQFF	TGTGCCAGCAGTTACGGGCGGGGGCCCTCCTACAATGAGCAGTTCTTC
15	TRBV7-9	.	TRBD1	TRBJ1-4	CASSWRTGANEKLFF	TGTGCCAGCAGCTGGAGGACAGGTGCTAATGAAAAACTGTTTTTT
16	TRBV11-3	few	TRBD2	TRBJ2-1	CASSLGRGGPYNEQFF	TGTGCCAGCAGCTTAGGGCGGGGGGGGCCCTACAATGAGCAGTTCTTC
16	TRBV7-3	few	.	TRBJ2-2	CASSLMGGSRTGELFF	TGTGCCAGCAGCTTAATGGGCGGAAGTCGGACCGGGGAGCTGTTTTTT
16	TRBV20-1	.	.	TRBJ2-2	CSAVGGTFANTGELFF	TGCAGTGCTGTGGGGGGCACTTTCGCGAACACCGGGGAGCTGTTTTTT
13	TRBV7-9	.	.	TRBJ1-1	CASSLDLQTEAFF	TGTGCCAGCAGCTTAGATCTGCAGACTGAAGCTTTCTTT
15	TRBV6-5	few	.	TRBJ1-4	CASSYIQGLGEKLFF	TGTGCCAGCAGTTATATCCAGGGATTAGGTGAAAAACTGTTTTTT
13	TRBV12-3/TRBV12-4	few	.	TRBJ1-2	CASSPKQAGGYTF	TGTGCCAGCAGTCCCAAACAGGCAGGTGGCTACACCTTC
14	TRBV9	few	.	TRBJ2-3	CASSVNGRTDTQYF	TGTGCCAGCAGCGTAAATGGCCGTACAGATACGCAGTATTTT
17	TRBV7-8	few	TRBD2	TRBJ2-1	CASSSNRLADPHNEQFF	TGTGCCAGCAGCTCCAACAGACTAGCGGACCCCCATAATGAGCAGTTCTTC
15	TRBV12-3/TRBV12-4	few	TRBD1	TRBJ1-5	CASIPQGGGNQPQHF	TGTGCCAGCATCCCCCAGGGGGGTGGCAATCAGCCCCAGCATTTT
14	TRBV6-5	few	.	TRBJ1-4	CASSYSSLDEKLFF	TGTGCCAGCAGTTACTCTTCCCTAGATGAAAAACTGTTTTTT
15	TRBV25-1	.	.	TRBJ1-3	CASRSPGISGNTIYF	TGTGCCAGCAGATCACCAGGGATCTCTGGAAACACCATATATTTT
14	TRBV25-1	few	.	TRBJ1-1	CASRGDKTNTEAFF	TGTGCCAGCAGGGGGGACAAGACGAACACTGAAGCTTTCTTT
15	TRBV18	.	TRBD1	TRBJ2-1	CASSPPGRGQNEQFF	TGTGCCAGCTCACCACCGGGCAGGGGGCAAAATGAGCAGTTCTTC
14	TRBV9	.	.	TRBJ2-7	CASSVGTWGDEQYF	TGTGCCAGCAGCGTAGGAACGTGGGGGGACGAGCAGTACTTC
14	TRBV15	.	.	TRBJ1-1	CATSPGGGNTEAFF	TGTGCCACCTCTCCGGGAGGGGGAAACACTGAAGCTTTCTTT
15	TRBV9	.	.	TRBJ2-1	CASSVDGLSYNEQFF	TGTGCCAGCAGCGTAGATGGTCTCTCCTACAATGAGCAGTTCTTC
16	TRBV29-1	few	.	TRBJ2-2	CSVEKPGHLNTGELFF	TGCAGCGTTGAAAAACCGGGACATCTGAACACCGGGGAGCTGTTTTTT
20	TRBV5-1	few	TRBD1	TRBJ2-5	CASSTSDRGPPSGSLETQYF	TGCGCCAGCAGCACTTCGGACAGGGGGCCTCCCTCTGGGTCACTAGAGACCCAGTACTTC
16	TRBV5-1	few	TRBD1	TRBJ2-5	CASSLGGMTGQETQYF	TGCGCCAGCAGCTTGGGGGGGATGACAGGGCAAGAGACCCAGTACTTC
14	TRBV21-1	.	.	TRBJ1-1	CASSETGRNTEAFF	TGTGCCAGCAGCGAAACAGGGAGGAACACTGAAGCTTTCTTT
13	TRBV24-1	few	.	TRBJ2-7	CATSDLRPSEQYF	TGTGCCACCAGTGATTTGCGTCCGAGCGAGCAGTACTTC
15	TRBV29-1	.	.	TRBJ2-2	CSVVLIGVSTGELFF	TGCAGCGTCGTCCTGATCGGGGTCTCGACCGGGGAGCTGTTTTTT
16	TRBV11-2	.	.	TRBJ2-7	CASSTGGSPVSYEQYF	TGTGCCAGCAGCACCGGGGGATCACCAGTCTCCTACGAGCAGTACTTC
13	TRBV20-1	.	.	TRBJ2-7	CSARAPLDSLEYF	TGCAGTGCTAGAGCCCCCCTGGATAGCCTTGAGTACTTC
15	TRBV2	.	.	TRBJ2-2	CASSPLGGAPGELFF	TGTGCCAGCAGCCCCCTAGGGGGGGCCCCCGGGGAGCTGTTTTTT
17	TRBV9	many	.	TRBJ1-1	CASSVVGYGARNTEAFF	TGTGCCAGCAGCGTAGTGGGTTATGGGGCGAGGAACACTGAAGCTTTCTTT
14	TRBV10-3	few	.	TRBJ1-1	CAISESGRNTEAFF	TGTGCCATCAGTGAGTCCGGGAGGAACACTGAAGCTTTCTTT
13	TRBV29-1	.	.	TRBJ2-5	CSVGGFDQETQYF	TGCAGCGTTGGGGGGTTCGACCAAGAGACCCAGTACTTC
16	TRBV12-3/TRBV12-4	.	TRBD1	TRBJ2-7	CASSDRGWSSSYEQYF	TGTGCCAGCAGTGACAGGGGATGGTCAAGCTCCTACGAGCAGTACTTC
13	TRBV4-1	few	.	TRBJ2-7	CASSQASEYEQYF	TGCGCCAGCAGCCAGGCCAGCGAGTACGAGCAGTACTTC
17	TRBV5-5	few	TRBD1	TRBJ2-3	CASSLDRGWAGEDTQYF	TGTGCCAGCAGCTTGGACAGGGGTTGGGCAGGGGAGGATACGCAGTATTTT
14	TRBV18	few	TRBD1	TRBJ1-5	CASSLTGGQQPQHF	TGTGCCAGCTCACTGACAGGGGGCCAACAGCCCCAGCATTTT
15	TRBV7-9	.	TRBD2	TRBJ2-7	CASSSRSSGIYEQYF	TGTGCCAGCAGCTCTCGTAGTAGCGGGATCTACGAGCAGTACTTC
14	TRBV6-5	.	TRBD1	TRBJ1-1	CASSYEGARDEAFF	TGTGCCAGCAGTTATGAGGGGGCTCGGGATGAAGCTTTCTTT
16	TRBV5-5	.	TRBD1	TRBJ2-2	CASRYGGQGHTGELFF	TGTGCCAGCCGCTACGGGGGACAGGGGCACACCGGGGAGCTGTTTTTT
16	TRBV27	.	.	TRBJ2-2	CASSLQGPPNTGELFF	TGTGCCAGCAGTTTACAGGGCCCACCGAACACCGGGGAGCTGTTTTTT
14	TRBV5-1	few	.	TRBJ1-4	CASSLQRPDEKLFF	TGCGCCAGCAGCTTGCAGAGGCCAGATGAAAAACTGTTTTTT
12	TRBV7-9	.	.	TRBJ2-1	CASSADGAGEFF	TGTGCCAGCAGCGCGGACGGGGCCGGCGAGTTCTTC
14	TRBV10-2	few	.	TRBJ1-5	CASSEMGGRQPQHF	TGCGCCAGCAGTGAGATGGGGGGCCGGCAGCCCCAGCATTTT
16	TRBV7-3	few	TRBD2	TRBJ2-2	CASSPGGGSNTGELFF	TGTGCCAGCAGCCCCGGGGGGGGTTCGAACACCGGGGAGCTGTTTTTT
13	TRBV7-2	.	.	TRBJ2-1	CASSHDNINEQFF	TGTGCCAGCAGCCATGACAACATCAATGAGCAGTTCTTC
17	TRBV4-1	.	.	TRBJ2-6	CASSQEEGSSGANVLTF	TGCGCCAGCAGCCAAGAGGAGGGCAGTTCTGGGGCCAACGTCCTGACTTTC
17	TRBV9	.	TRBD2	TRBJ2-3	CASSVSASGGRQLKQYF	TGTGCCAGCAGCGTATCTGCTAGCGGGGGAAGACAGCTTAAGCAGTATTTT
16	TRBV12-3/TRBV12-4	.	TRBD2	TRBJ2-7	CASSLNVRGGVSEQYF	TGTGCCAGCAGTTTAAACGTTCGGGGAGGGGTTAGCGAGCAGTACTTC
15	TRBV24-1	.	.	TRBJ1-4	CATSDHNTLDEKLFF	TGTGCCACCAGTGATCACAATACATTGGATGAAAAACTGTTTTTT
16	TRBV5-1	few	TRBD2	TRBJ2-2	CASSSGLAANTGELFF	TGCGCCAGCAGCTCCGGACTAGCAGCGAACACCGGGGAGCTGTTTTTT
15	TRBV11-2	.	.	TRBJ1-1	CASSLTRRGNTEAFF	TGTGCCAGCAGCTTAACTCGACGCGGGAACACTGAAGCTTTCTTT
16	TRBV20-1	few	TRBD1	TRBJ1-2	CSARDNPGQGRLGYTF	TGCAGTGCTAGAGATAACCCGGGACAGGGACGGCTTGGCTACACCTTC
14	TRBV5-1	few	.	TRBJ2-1	CASSFPGPYNEQFF	TGCGCCAGCAGCTTTCCGGGACCCTACAATGAGCAGTTCTTC
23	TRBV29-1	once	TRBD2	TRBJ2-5	CSVDPPPQKWGGRASFVQETQYF	TGCAGCGTTGATCCGCCTCCCCAAAAATGGGGCGGGAGGGCCTCCTTCGTACAAGAGACCCAGTACTTC
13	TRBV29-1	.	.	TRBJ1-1	CSVEKGWNTEAFF	TGCAGCGTTGAAAAGGGTTGGAACACTGAAGCTTTCTTT
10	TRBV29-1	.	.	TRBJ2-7	CGAAAEEQYF	TGCGGCGCCGCTGCTGAGGAGCAGTACTTC
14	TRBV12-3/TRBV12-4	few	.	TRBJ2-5	CASSPWGFQETQYF	TGTGCCAGCAGCCCCTGGGGATTCCAAGAGACCCAGTACTTC
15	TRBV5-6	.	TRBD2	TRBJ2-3	CASRPYGGSTDTQYF	TGTGCCAGCAGGCCGTACGGGGGGAGCACAGATACGCAGTATTTT